Listed below are T cell receptor beta chains from one sample, sequenced in a study of graft-versus-host responses after intestinal transplantation. Clones were sequenced by immunoSEQ multiplex PCR, and TCRdb holds only the in-frame ones, with some missing. This table holds 43,000 or so clones, over 85% found once. The specimen was PBMCs, collected approximately 350 days after intestinal transplant. These receptor sequences come from a human patient who received an intestinal transplant, so some T cells may come from the graft donor. Each CDR3 is given with its conserved first and last residue. D genes are given only for firm matches. Part of the rows lack a size; the others show once, few, many or a class for expanded clones.

j_call v_call clone_size d_call cdr3_nt cdr3_aa
TRBJ1-5 TRBV7-9 . . TGTGCCAGCAGCCTCGGACAGTTTAATCAGCCCCAGCATTTT CASSLGQFNQPQHF
TRBJ1-1 TRBV9 . . TGTGCCAGCAGCCCTTGGGACATAGTGAACACTGAAGCTTTCTTT CASSPWDIVNTEAFF
TRBJ2-7 TRBV4-1 . . TGCGCCAGCAGCTCCCCGGGACTCCGAGGGGACGAGCAGTACTTC CASSSPGLRGDEQYF
TRBJ2-7 TRBV19 few . TGTGCCAGTAGTGGGAGTCTAATCCACGAGCAGTACTTC CASSGSLIHEQYF
TRBJ1-2 TRBV5-4 . . TGTGCCAGCAGCTCGCGAGACTCTGGGCCTGGGCGTGGCTACACCTTC CASSSRDSGPGRGYTF
TRBJ2-5 TRBV9 . . TGTGCCAGCAGCGCGGGAAACTCCGTGGGGGAGACCCAGTACTTC CASSAGNSVGETQYF
TRBJ1-5 TRBV7-6 . TRBD1 TGTGCCAGCAGCTTGGGACAGGGTTCCTATAGCAATCAGCCCCAGCATTTT CASSLGQGSYSNQPQHF
TRBJ2-7 TRBV27 . . TGTGCCAGCAGTTTTGAGGGGAGAACGGGAGAGCAGTACTTC CASSFEGRTGEQYF
TRBJ1-6 TRBV9 . . TGTGCCAGCAGCGTTACCGGGACACGCTCCTATAATTCACCCCTCCACTTT CASSVTGTRSYNSPLHF
TRBJ2-3 TRBV11-2 . . TGTGCCAGCAGCGTCCCTTTACAGGGCCGCGGAGATACGCAGTATTTT CASSVPLQGRGDTQYF
TRBJ2-7 TRBV9 . . TGTGCCAGCAGCGTAGAGGCTGGCTACGAACAGTACTTC CASSVEAGYEQYF
TRBJ2-5 TRBV28 . . TGTGCCAGCACCTCCCTCGGACAGCCCAAAGAGACCCAGTACTTC CASTSLGQPKETQYF
TRBJ2-1 TRBV11-3 . . TGTGCCAGCAGCCCTAGGGGGGGAACTGAGCAGTTCTTC CASSPRGGTEQFF
TRBJ2-7 TRBV11-1 . TRBD2 TGTGCCAGCAGCCCTGGACCGCCTTCTAGCGGCTTCTCCTACGAGCAGTACTTC CASSPGPPSSGFSYEQYF